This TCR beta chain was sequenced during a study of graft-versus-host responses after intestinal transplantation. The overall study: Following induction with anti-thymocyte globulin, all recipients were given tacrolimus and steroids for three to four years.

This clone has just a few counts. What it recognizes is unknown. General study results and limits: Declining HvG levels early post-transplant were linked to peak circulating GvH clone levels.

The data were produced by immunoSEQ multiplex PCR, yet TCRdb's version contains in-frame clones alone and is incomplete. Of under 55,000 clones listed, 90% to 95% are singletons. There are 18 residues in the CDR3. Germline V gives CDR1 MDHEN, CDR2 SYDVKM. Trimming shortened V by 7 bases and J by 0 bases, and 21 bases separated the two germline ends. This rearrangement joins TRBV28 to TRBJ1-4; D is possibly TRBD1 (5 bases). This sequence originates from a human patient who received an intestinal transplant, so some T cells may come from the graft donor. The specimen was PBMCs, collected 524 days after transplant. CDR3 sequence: CASIAWGRVDATNEKLFF. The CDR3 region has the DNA TGTGCCAGCATCGCCTGGGGCAGGGTAGACGCAACTAATGAAAAACTGTTTTTT. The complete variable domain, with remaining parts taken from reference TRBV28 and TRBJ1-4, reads DVKVTQSSRYLVKRTGEKVFLECVQDMDHENMFWYRQDPGLGLRLIYFSYDVKMKEKGDIPEGYSVSREKKERFSLILESASTNQTSMYLCASIAWGRVDATNEKLFFGSGTQLSVL.